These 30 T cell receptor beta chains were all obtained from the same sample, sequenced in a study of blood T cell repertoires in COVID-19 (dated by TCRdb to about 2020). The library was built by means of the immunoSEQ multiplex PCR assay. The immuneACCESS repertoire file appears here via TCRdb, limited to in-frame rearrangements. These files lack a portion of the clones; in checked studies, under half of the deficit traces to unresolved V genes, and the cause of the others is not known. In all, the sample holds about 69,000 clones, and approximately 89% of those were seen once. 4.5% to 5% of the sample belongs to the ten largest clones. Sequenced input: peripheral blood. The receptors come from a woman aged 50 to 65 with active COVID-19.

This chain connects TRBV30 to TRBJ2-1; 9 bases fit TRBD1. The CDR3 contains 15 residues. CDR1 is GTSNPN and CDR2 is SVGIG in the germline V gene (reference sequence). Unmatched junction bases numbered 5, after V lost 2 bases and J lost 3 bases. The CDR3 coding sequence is TGTGCCTGGAGTCCCGGGACAGGGTACTACAATGAGCAGTTCTTC. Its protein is CAWSPGTGYYNEQFF.

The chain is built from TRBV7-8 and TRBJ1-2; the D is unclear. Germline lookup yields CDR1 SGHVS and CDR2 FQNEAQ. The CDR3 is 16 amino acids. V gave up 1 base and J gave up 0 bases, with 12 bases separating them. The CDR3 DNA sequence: TGTGCCAGCAGCTTAGATCCCTTCACATCTAACTATGGCTACACCTTC. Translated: CASSLDPFTSNYGYTF. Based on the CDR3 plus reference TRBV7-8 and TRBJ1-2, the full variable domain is GAGVSQSPRYKVAKRGQDVALRCDPISGHVSLFWYQQALGQGPEFLTYFQNEAQLDKSGLPSDRFFAERPEGSVSTLKIQRTQQEDSAVYLCASSLDPFTSNYGYTFGSGTRLTVV.

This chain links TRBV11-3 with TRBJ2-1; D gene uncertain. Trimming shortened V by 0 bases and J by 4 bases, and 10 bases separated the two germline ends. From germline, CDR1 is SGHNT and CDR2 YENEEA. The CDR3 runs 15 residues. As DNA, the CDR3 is TGTGCCAGCAGCTTAGATCTAGTATCTTACAATGAGCAGTTCTTC. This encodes CASSLDLVSYNEQFF. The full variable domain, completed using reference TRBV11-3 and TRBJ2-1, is EAGVVQSPRYKIIEKKQPVAFWCNPISGHNTLYWYLQNLGQGPELLIRYENEEAVDDSQLPKDRFSAERLKGVDSTLKIQPAELGDSAVYLCASSLDLVSYNEQFFGPGTRLTVL.

The CDR3 protein is CASRLTERGEQYF. The CDR3 DNA is TGTGCCAGCAGATTAACGGAAAGGGGCGAGCAGTACTTC. The chain combines TRBV6-5 with TRBJ2-7; D may be TRBD1 (5 bases). Germline V gives CDR1 MNHEY, CDR2 SVGAGI. The CDR3 consists of 13 residues. V lost 6 bases, J lost 6 bases, and 15 bases lay in between.

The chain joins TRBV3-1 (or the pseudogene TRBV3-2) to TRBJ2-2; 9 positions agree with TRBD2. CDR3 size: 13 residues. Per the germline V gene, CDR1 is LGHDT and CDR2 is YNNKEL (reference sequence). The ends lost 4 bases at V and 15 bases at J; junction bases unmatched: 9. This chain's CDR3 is CASSPTESSGMFF. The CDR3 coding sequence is TGTGCCAGCAGCCCCACGGAGTCTAGCGGGATGTTTTTT.

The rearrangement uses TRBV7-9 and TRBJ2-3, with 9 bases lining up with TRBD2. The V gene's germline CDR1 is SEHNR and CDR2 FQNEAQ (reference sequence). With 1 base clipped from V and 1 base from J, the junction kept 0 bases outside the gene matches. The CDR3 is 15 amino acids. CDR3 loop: CASSLVAGGTDTQYF. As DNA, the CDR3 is TGTGCCAGCAGCTTAGTAGCGGGAGGCACAGATACGCAGTATTTT.

CDR3 sequence: CATSRSRGTGYEQYF. CDR3 nucleotides: TGTGCCACCAGCAGATCCAGGGGTACCGGCTACGAGCAGTACTTC. The chain links TRBV15 to TRBJ2-7; D perhaps matches TRBD1 (6 bases). Germline V gene lookup returns CDR1 LNHNV and CDR2 YYDKDF (reference sequence). Trimming took 2 bases from V and 3 from J, leaving 14 bases between them. This CDR3 is 15 amino acids long.

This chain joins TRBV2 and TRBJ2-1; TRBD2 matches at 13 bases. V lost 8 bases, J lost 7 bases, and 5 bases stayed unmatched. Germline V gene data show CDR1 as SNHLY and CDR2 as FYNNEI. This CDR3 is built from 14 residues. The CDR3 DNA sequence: TGTGCCAGCGACGGGACTAGCGGGATAAATGAGCAGTTCTTC. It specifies CASDGTSGINEQFF.

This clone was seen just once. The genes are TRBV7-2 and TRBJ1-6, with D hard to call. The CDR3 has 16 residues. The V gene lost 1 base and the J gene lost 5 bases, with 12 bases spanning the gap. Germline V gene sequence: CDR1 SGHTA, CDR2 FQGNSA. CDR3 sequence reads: CASSLGAIPNNSPLHF. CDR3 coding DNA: TGTGCCAGCAGCTTAGGCGCCATACCAAATAATTCACCCCTCCACTTT.

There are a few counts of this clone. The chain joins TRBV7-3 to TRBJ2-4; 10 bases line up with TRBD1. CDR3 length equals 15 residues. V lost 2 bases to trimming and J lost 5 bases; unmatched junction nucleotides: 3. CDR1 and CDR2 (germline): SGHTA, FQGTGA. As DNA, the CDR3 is TGTGCCAGCAGCTTAGGGACAGGGGCGGAAAACATTCAGTACTTC. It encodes CASSLGTGAENIQYF.

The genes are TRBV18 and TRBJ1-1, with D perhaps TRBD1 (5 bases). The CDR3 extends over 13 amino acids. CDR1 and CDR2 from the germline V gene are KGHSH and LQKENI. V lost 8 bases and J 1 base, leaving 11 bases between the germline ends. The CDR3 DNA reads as TGTGCCAGCACCCCGGACACGAACACTGAAGCTTTCTTT. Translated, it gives CASTPDTNTEAFF.

This CDR3 reads CASSQGARGYGDTQYF. In DNA, the CDR3 is TGTGCCAGCAGCCAGGGGGCAAGGGGGTACGGAGATACGCAGTATTTT. The rearrangement joins TRBV7-9 to TRBJ2-3; 8 nucleotides align to TRBD1. CDR1 and CDR2 (germline): SEHNR, FQNEAQ (reference sequence). CDR3 size: 16 residues. V lost 5 bases, J lost 5 bases, and 12 bases stayed unmatched.

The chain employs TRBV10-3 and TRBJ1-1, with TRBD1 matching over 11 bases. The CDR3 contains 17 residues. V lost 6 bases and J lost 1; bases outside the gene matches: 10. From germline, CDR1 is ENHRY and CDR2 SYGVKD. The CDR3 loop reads CAISTPGTGGANTEAFF. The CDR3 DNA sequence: TGTGCCATCAGCACCCCCGGGACAGGGGGGGCGAACACTGAAGCTTTCTTT.

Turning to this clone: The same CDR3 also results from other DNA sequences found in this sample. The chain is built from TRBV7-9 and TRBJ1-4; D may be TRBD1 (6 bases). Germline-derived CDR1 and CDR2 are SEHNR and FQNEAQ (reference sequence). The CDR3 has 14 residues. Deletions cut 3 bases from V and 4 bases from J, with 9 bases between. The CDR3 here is CASSFRQDNEKLFF. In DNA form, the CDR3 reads TGTGCCAGCAGCTTTCGACAGGATAATGAAAAACTGTTTTTT. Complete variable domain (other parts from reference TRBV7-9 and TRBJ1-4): DTGVSQNPRHKITKRGQNVTFRCDPISEHNRLYWYRQTLGQGPEFLTYFQNEAQLEKSRLLSDRFSAERPKGSFSTLEIQRTEQGDSAMYLCASSFRQDNEKLFFGSGTQLSVL.

The CDR3 is CASLNSSTDTQYF. The CDR3 DNA is TGTGCCAGCCTTAACAGTAGCACAGATACGCAGTATTTT. J is TRBJ2-3 and V is TRBV7-9; D not certain. The CDR3 length is 13 residues. Germline CDR1 is SEHNR and CDR2 is FQNEAQ (reference sequence). Trimming shortened V by 8 bases and J by 0 bases, and 9 bases separated the two germline ends. Combining the CDR3 with reference TRBV7-9 and TRBJ2-3 gives the whole variable domain DTGVSQNPRHKITKRGQNVTFRCDPISEHNRLYWYRQTLGQGPEFLTYFQNEAQLEKSRLLSDRFSAERPKGSFSTLEIQRTEQGDSAMYLCASLNSSTDTQYFGPGTRLTVL.

CDR3 amino acids: CASSENRGRNEQFF. The CDR3, as DNA: TGCGCCAGCAGTGAGAACAGGGGGCGGAATGAGCAGTTCTTC. This rearrangement joins TRBV10-2 to TRBJ2-1; the match to TRBD1 covers 9 bases. Germline V gene lookup returns CDR1 WSHSY and CDR2 SAAADI. The CDR3 is made up of 14 amino acids. V gave up 2 bases and J gave up 7 bases; unmatched junction bases: 3.

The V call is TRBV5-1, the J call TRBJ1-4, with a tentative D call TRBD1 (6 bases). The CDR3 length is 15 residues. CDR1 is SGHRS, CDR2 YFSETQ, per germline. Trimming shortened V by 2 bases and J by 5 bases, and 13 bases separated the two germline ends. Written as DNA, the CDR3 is TGCGCCAGCAGCTTAGACAGGAGTCCCAATGAAAAACTGTTTTTT. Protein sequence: CASSLDRSPNEKLFF.

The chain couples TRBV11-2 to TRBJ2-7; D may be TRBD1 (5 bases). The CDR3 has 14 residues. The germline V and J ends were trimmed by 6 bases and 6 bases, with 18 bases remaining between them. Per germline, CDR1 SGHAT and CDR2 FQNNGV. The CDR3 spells CASSSQGVRGEQYF. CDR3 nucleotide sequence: TGTGCCAGCAGTAGTCAGGGCGTGCGTGGCGAGCAGTACTTC.

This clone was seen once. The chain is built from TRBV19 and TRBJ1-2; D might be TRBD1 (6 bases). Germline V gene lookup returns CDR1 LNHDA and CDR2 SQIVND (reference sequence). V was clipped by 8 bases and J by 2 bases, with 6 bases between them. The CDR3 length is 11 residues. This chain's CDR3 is CASGGNYGYTF. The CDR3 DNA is TGTGCCAGTGGGGGCAACTATGGCTACACCTTC. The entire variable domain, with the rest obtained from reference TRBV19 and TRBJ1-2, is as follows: DGGITQSPKYLFRKEGQNVTLSCEQNLNHDAMYWYRQDPGQGLRLIYYSQIVNDFQKGDIAEGYSVSREKKESFPLTVTSAQKNPTAFYLCASGGNYGYTFGSGTRLTVV.

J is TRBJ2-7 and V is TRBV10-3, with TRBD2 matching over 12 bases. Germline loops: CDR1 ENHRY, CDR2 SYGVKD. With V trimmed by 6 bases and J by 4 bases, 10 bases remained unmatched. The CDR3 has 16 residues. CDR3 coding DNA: TGTGCCATCAGGGTCACCAACGGACTAGCGGGATACGAGCAGTACTTC. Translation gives CAIRVTNGLAGYEQYF.

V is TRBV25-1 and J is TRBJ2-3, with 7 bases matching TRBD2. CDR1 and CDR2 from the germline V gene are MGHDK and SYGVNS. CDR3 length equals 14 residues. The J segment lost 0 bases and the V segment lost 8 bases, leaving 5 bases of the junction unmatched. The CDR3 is CASGGGRSTDTQYF. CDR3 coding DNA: TGTGCCAGCGGGGGAGGGCGGAGCACAGATACGCAGTATTTT.

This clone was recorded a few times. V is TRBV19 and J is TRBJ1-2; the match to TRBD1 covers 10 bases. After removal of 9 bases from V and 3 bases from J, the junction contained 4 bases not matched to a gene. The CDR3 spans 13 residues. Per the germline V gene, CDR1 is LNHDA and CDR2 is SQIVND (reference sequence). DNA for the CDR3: TGTGCCAGCCGGGACAGGGGAGACTATGGCTACACCTTC. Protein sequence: CASRDRGDYGYTF.

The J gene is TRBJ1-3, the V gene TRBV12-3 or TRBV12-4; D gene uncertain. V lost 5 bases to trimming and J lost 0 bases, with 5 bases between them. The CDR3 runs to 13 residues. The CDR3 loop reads CASSRDSGNTIYF. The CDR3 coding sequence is TGTGCCAGCAGTCGGGACTCTGGAAACACCATATATTTT.

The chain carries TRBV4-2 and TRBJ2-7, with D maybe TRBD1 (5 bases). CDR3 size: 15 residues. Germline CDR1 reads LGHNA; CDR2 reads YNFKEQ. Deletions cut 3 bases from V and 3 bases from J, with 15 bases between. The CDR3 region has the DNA TGTGCCAGCAGCCACCAACAGGAAATTAACTACGAGCAGTACTTC. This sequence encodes CASSHQQEINYEQYF.

The CDR3 DNA is TGTGCCAGCAGTGCGACAGGGAACTATGGCTACACCTTC. Translating gives CASSATGNYGYTF. V is TRBV2 and J is TRBJ1-2; TRBD1 agrees at 7 bases. V was pared by 4 bases and J by 2 bases, with 1 base of the junction left unmatched. Germline V gene data show CDR1 as SNHLY and CDR2 as FYNNEI. The CDR3 runs to 13 residues.

In DNA form, the CDR3 reads TGTGCCTGGAGTTCCGAGAAGACAGTCTGGAACACTGAAGCTTTCTTT. Its translation is CAWSSEKTVWNTEAFF. J is TRBJ1-1 and V is TRBV30; TRBD1 is a possible D gene (5 bases). V lost 2 bases and J 1 base, leaving 17 bases between the germline ends. This CDR3 spans 16 amino acids. The germline CDR1 and CDR2 sequences are GTSNPN and SVGIG (reference sequence). Using reference TRBV30 and TRBJ1-1 for the parts outside the CDR3, the full variable domain is SQTIHQWPATLVQPVGSPLSLECTVEGTSNPNLYWYRQAAGRGLQLLFYSVGIGQISSEVPQNLSASRPQDRQFILSSKKLLLSDSGFYLCAWSSEKTVWNTEAFFGQGTRLTVV.

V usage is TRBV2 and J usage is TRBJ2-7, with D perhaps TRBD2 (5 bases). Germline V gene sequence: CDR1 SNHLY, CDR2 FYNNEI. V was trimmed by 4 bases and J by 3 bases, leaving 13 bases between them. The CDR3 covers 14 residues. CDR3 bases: TGTGCCAGCAGTGGGGCCGGGAATATCTACGAGCAGTACTTC. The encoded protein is CASSGAGNIYEQYF.

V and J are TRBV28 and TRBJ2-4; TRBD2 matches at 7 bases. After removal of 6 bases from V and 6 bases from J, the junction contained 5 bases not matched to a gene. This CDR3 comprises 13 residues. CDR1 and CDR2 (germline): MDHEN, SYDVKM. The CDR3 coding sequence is TGTGCCAGCAGCCGGGAGGTGCTAAACATTCAGTACTTC. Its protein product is CASSREVLNIQYF.

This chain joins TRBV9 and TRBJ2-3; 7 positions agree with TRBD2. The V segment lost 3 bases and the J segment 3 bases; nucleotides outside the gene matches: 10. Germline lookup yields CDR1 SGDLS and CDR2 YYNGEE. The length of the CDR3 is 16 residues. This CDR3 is CASSEEYGEGTDTQYF. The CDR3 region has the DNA TGTGCCAGCAGCGAGGAATACGGGGAGGGGACAGATACGCAGTATTTT.

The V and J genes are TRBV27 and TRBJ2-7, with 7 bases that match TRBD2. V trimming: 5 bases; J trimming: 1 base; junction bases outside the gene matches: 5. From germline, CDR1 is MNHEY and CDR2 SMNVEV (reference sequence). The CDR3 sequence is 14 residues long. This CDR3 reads CASSRTGGSYEQYF. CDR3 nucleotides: TGTGCCAGCAGTCGGACGGGGGGTTCCTACGAGCAGTACTTC.